This entry lists 21 T cell receptor beta chains sequenced from one sample in a study of untreated major depressive disorder. Regarding the study as a whole: Depressed patients' CD4+ T cells carried increased TRBV05-01 (Vbeta 5.1) usage versus control CD4+ T cells.

Assay: immunoSEQ multiplex PCR; the TCRdb copy retains only in-frame clones and omits some. Here the sample spans 10,000 to 15,000 clones, around 90% being singletons. These receptors' targets are unknown. The sample was CD4+ T cells from PBMCs. The receptors come from a man aged 30 to 45 with major depressive disorder.

This chain joins TRBV2 and TRBJ2-3; the D call may be TRBD1 or TRBD2 (6 bases each). CDR3 length: 13 amino acids. Germline CDR1 reads SNHLY; CDR2 reads FYNNEI. Trimming stripped 8 bases from V and 2 bases from J, with 11 bases between. The CDR3, as DNA: TGTGCCAGCGGGGGGCCTTTCACAGATACGCAGTATTTT. Translation: CASGGPFTDTQYF.

The chain links TRBV7-9 to TRBJ1-6; unclear D gene. V lost 5 bases, J lost 10 bases, and 15 bases lay in between. The CDR3 has 14 residues. CDR1 SEHNR and CDR2 FQNEAQ come from the germline V gene (reference sequence). CDR3 nucleotide sequence: TGTGCCAGCAGCCCCGACCGTCTGGGATCACCCCTCCACTTT. Translating gives CASSPDRLGSPLHF.

The chain carries TRBV30 and TRBJ1-1; D might be TRBD1 (5 bases). CDR1 is GTSNPN, CDR2 SVGIG, per germline (reference sequence). V lost 3 bases and J 4 bases, leaving 12 bases between the germline ends. The CDR3 has 13 residues. The CDR3: CAWSTQGGTEAFF. The DNA of the CDR3 is TGTGCCTGGAGCACTCAGGGAGGCACTGAAGCTTTCTTT.

CDR3 in DNA: TGTGCCAGCAGCTTGGTGCGTAACACTGAAGCTTTCTTT. It is translated as CASSLVRNTEAFF. This chain links TRBV5-6 with TRBJ1-1; no firm D call. V was cut by 0 bases and J by 2 bases, with 5 bases left in between. The CDR3 is 13 residues long. Germline V gene data show CDR1 as SGHDT and CDR2 as YYEEEE.

The chain combines TRBV2 with TRBJ1-1; a possible D gene is TRBD1 (5 bases). This CDR3 contains 16 residues. V was pared by 7 bases and J by 6 bases, with 24 bases between. Germline CDR1 and CDR2: SNHLY and FYNNEI. The CDR3 is CASTRPYGGLPAEAFF. CDR3 nucleotide sequence: TGTGCCAGCACGCGACCCTACGGGGGGTTACCAGCTGAAGCTTTCTTT.

This clone occurred a few times. The chain employs TRBV30 and TRBJ2-7; 9 positions match TRBD1. Germline V gives CDR1 GTSNPN, CDR2 SVGIG (reference sequence). V was clipped by 1 base and J by 2 bases; unmatched bases: 9. The length of the CDR3 is 16 residues. This CDR3 is CAWSDRDRGNAYEQYF. CDR3 coding DNA: TGTGCCTGGAGTGATAGAGACAGGGGGAACGCCTACGAGCAGTACTTC.

This chain uses TRBV5-1 with TRBJ2-7, with 7 bases lining up with TRBD1. The CDR3 has 17 amino acids. J lost 1 base, V lost 0 bases, and 10 bases had no gene match. Germline V gene lookup returns CDR1 SGHRS and CDR2 YFSETQ. The CDR3 protein is CASSLAGRTGGSYEQYF. DNA for the CDR3: TGCGCCAGCAGCTTGGCGGGAAGGACAGGTGGTTCCTACGAGCAGTACTTC.

The chain has TRBV28 and TRBJ1-5; no definite D call. This CDR3 region has 14 residues. Trimming shortened V by 3 bases and J by 0 bases, and 6 bases separated the two germline ends. The germline CDR1 and CDR2 sequences are MDHEN and SYDVKM. CDR3 amino acids: CASSLTYSNQPQHF. The DNA of the CDR3 is TGTGCCAGCAGTTTGACCTATAGCAATCAGCCCCAGCATTTT.

For this clone: The final CDR3 position lacks the conserved phenylalanine or tryptophan, pointing to a likely read error. The DNA is left out, because the CDR3 cannot be placed on it with certainty; the CDR3 is given as TCRdb lists it. The V gene is TRBV19, the J gene TRBJ2-7; the table's D gene call, TRBD1, was not cross checked with the DNA. The CDR3 comprises 9 residues, both ends counted. Germline values: CDR1 LNHDA, CDR2 SQIVND (reference sequence). The CDR3 here is CASSWAGPK.

The table lists this clone with a count of one. The chain employs TRBV6-6 and TRBJ2-7; no firm D call. Germline values: CDR1 MNHNY, CDR2 SVGAGI (reference sequence). This CDR3 has 15 residues. V was shortened by 4 bases and J by 2 bases, with 15 bases between the two germline ends. The CDR3 DNA reads as TGTGCCAGCAGTTCCCACGCCTCTAGTACCTACGAGCAGTACTTC. It encodes CASSSHASSTYEQYF.

This rearrangement joins TRBV6-6 to TRBJ1-5; D is unresolved. This CDR3 contains 15 residues. Trimming took off 8 bases at V and 5 bases at J, with 19 bases between the two ends. Germline CDR1 and CDR2: MNHNY and SVGAGI (reference sequence). CDR3 protein: CASGLSSGVDQPQHF. DNA of the CDR3: TGTGCCAGCGGCCTTTCGTCTGGAGTCGATCAGCCCCAGCATTTT.

This chain connects TRBV7-9 to TRBJ1-3; D may be TRBD1 (6 bases). Trimming removed 5 bases from V and 0 bases from J, with 11 bases in between. The CDR3 has 15 residues. Looked up from germline, CDR1 is SEHNR and CDR2 is FQNEAQ (reference sequence). The CDR3 sequence: CASSKGGSSGNTIYF. The CDR3 DNA is TGTGCCAGCAGCAAAGGGGGGAGCTCTGGAAACACCATATATTTT.

V and J are TRBV30 and TRBJ1-4; D is unresolved. Trimming pared 8 bases from V and 2 bases from J, leaving 15 bases between. Germline V gene data show CDR1 as GTSNPN and CDR2 as SVGIG (reference sequence). This CDR3 contains 14 residues. The CDR3, as DNA: TGTGCCGGGCAAGAAGGGAGTACTAATGAAAAACTGTTTTTT. Encoded protein: CAGQEGSTNEKLFF.

This clone was counted between two and nine times. The chain couples TRBV12-5 to TRBJ2-7; D is undetermined. CDR3 length equals 12 residues. The ends were cut back, 1 base at V and 3 bases at J, with 4 bases in the middle. Germline CDR1 and CDR2: LGHNT and FRNRAP. This CDR3 is CASGLDHYEQYF. Written as DNA, the CDR3 is TGTGCTAGTGGTTTGGACCACTACGAGCAGTACTTC.

The chain has TRBV7-3 and TRBJ1-2, with no clear D. This CDR3 is built from 14 residues. Germline CDR1 reads SGHTA; CDR2 reads FQGTGA. V lost 2 bases and J lost 8, with 15 bases in between. CDR3 loop: CASSLGPSSNGYTF. CDR3 coding DNA: TGTGCCAGCAGCTTAGGGCCGAGTAGTAACGGCTACACCTTC.

Comment on this clone: Other nucleotide sequences from this sample produce the same CDR3. The chain recombines TRBV7-8 with TRBJ1-6; 7 bases are a match to TRBD1. The V gene end was trimmed by 5 bases and the J gene end by 5 bases; junction bases not matched to a gene: 3. Looked up from germline, CDR1 is SGHVS and CDR2 is FQNEAQ. This CDR3 has 14 residues. In DNA, the CDR3 is TGTGCCAGCAGCATCACAGGGGATAATTCACCCCTCCACTTT. Translation gives CASSITGDNSPLHF.

The chain has TRBV29-1 and TRBJ2-7; D may be TRBD2 (5 bases). V was cut by 0 bases and J by 3 bases, with 9 bases left in between. The CDR3 is 13 amino acids. From germline, CDR1 is SQVTM and CDR2 ANQGSEA. CDR3 residues: CSVEETGSYEQYF. CDR3 nucleotides: TGCAGCGTTGAAGAGACGGGGAGCTACGAGCAGTACTTC.

The chain couples TRBV4-2 to TRBJ2-5, with 8 bases lining up with TRBD2. The germline CDR1 and CDR2 sequences are LGHNA and YNFKEQ. The CDR3 runs to 15 residues. Unmatched junction bases numbered 6, after V lost 4 bases and J lost 2 bases. CDR3 sequence (DNA): TGTGCCAGCAGCCGTGCAGCGGGGGTACAAGAGACCCAGTACTTC. This sequence encodes CASSRAAGVQETQYF.

The chain joins TRBV7-2 to TRBJ2-5, with TRBD2 identical over 12 bases. The CDR3 is made up of 17 amino acids. Germline V gives CDR1 SGHTA, CDR2 FQGNSA. With V trimmed by 0 bases and J by 5 bases, 7 bases remained unmatched. CDR3 protein: CASSLAPAGTSGETQYF. CDR3 sequence (DNA): TGTGCCAGCAGCTTAGCTCCTGCCGGGACTAGCGGGGAGACCCAGTACTTC.

CDR3 nucleotides: TGTGCCAGCTCATCCCGACAGGGGGTAGAAAAACTGTTTTTT. Translation: CASSSRQGVEKLFF. V usage is TRBV18 and J usage is TRBJ1-4, with 9 positions matching TRBD1. Germline CDR1 reads KGHSH; CDR2 reads LQKENI. After removal of 5 bases from V and 8 bases from J, the junction contained 6 bases not matched to a gene. CDR3 size: 14 residues.

The chain uses TRBV5-4 and TRBJ2-7; a weak D match, TRBD1 (5 bases). The CDR3 spans 15 residues. V lost 0 bases and J 5 bases, leaving 15 bases between the germline ends. CDR1 and CDR2 from the germline V gene are SGHNT and YYREEE (reference sequence). The CDR3 loop reads CASSLGQLQPHEQYF. The CDR3 DNA reads TGTGCCAGCAGCTTGGGACAGTTACAACCCCACGAGCAGTACTTC.